Listed here are 16 T cell receptor beta chains from one sample, sequenced in a study of metastatic and nonmetastatic thyroid tumors. No patient had received any treatment before thyroid surgery. Using MiXCR, TCRdb reanalyzed the PCR reads. This sample has about 34,000 clones, with 15% to 20% found just once. Sequencing input: blood. The source of these receptors is a female donor with papillary thyroid cancer or a benign thyroid nodule (not recorded which). Some clones in this sample may be carry-over from other donors' samples.

This clone appeared many times. This sequence joins TRBV9 and TRBJ1-3; no firm D call. Trimming left V 4 bases short and J 4 bases short, with 24 bases between. CDR1 is SGDLS, CDR2 YYNGEE, per germline. The CDR3 consists of 18 residues. The CDR3: CASSLERGHGGVGNTIYF. In DNA, the CDR3 is TGTGCCAGCAGCTTAGAGCGGGGTCACGGTGGAGTCGGAAACACCATATATTTT.

This clone occurred many times. The rearrangement links TRBV6-1 to TRBJ2-1; 14 positions match TRBD2. CDR3 length: 15 residues. V dropped 3 bases and J dropped 7; count of bases not matched to a gene: 2. The V gene's germline CDR1 is MNHNS and CDR2 SASEGT. The CDR3 nucleotides are TGTGCCAGCAGTGAGACTAGCGGGAGGGGGAATGAGCAGTTCTTC. It yields the protein CASSETSGRGNEQFF.

The chain couples TRBV9 to TRBJ2-3, with unresolved D. Germline loops: CDR1 SGDLS, CDR2 YYNGEE. The CDR3 has 13 residues. V was shortened by 0 bases and J by 7 bases, with 9 bases between the two germline ends. CDR3 sequence reads: CASSVEGTYTQYF. In nucleotides, the CDR3 is TGTGCCAGCAGCGTAGAGGGAACCTATACGCAGTATTTT.

This clone turned up a few times. The conserved closing phenylalanine or tryptophan is absent in this CDR3, likely reflecting a read error. The DNA is omitted, as the CDR3 cannot be located on it reliably, and the CDR3 follows TCRdb's listing. This rearrangement joins TRBV6-1 to TRBJ1-5; the table's TRBD1 call for D was not verified on the DNA. The length of the CDR3 is 14 amino acids, counting both ends. Per germline, CDR1 MNHNS and CDR2 SASEGT. CDR3 residues: CASSMTGAGQPHHS.

Comment on this clone: One end of the junction varies from germline; a read error may be responsible. The V gene is TRBV28, the J gene TRBJ2-1; perhaps TRBD2 as D (5 bases). CDR1 is MDHEN and CDR2 is SYDVKM in the germline V gene. The CDR3 totals 18 residues. The CDR3 DNA reads TGTGCCGGCAGTTCCCAGCCGTGGGAACAGCCGGGATACAATGAGCAGTTCTTC. This translates into CAGSSQPWEQPGYNEQFF.

The chain has TRBV9 and TRBJ2-1; possibly TRBD2 for D (5 bases). The germline V gene has CDR1 SGDLS and CDR2 YYNGEE. Trimming stripped 2 bases from V and 7 bases from J, with 10 bases between. The CDR3 contains 13 residues. CDR3 sequence (DNA): TGTGCCAGCAGCGTCGGTTCGGGGAATGAGCAGTTCTTC. It codes for CASSVGSGNEQFF.

This clone has only a few counts. The junction and the germline gene differ at one end; a read error may be behind it. This chain connects TRBV27 to TRBJ2-7; either TRBD1 or TRBD2 may supply D (5 bases each). The CDR3 has 16 amino acids. Per germline, CDR1 MNHEY and CDR2 SMNVEV (reference sequence). CDR3 DNA: TGTGCCAGGAGTTTAGGAAGAGGGGTTAGGGGATCCGAGCAGTACTTC. Protein product: CARSLGRGVRGSEQYF.

This clone was counted at least ten times. The chain links TRBV20-1 to TRBJ1-1; tentatively, D is TRBD1 (5 bases). The CDR3 is 11 amino acids. The germline V gene encodes CDR1 DFQATT and CDR2 SNEGSKA (reference sequence). The CDR3 loop is CRAWEGTEAFF. The CDR3 nucleotides are TGCAGAGCCTGGGAGGGGACTGAAGCTTTCTTT.

The chain recombines TRBV10-3 with TRBJ2-7; no reliable D call. The CDR3 is 13 amino acids. The V and J ends lost 3 bases and 1 base respectively, with 7 bases between them. Germline V CDR1 and CDR2: ENHRY, SYGVKD. The DNA of the CDR3 is TGTGCCATCAGTGAAGCTAGTTCCTACGAGCAGTACTTC. Protein: CAISEASSYEQYF.

This clone was seen ten or more times. The chain combines TRBV3-1 with TRBJ1-5; D is ambiguous. V lost 4 bases and J lost 0, with 10 bases in between. The CDR3 is 15 residues long. CDR1 LGHDT and CDR2 YNNKEL come from the germline V gene (reference sequence). The CDR3 DNA sequence: TGTGCCAGCAGCCCTGCGGGGTATAGCAATCAGCCCCAGCATTTT. Its protein product is CASSPAGYSNQPQHF.

Concerning this clone itself: Compared with germline, one end of the junction differs, possibly owing to a read error. This chain links TRBV11-1 with TRBJ2-3; D not resolved. The germline CDR1 and CDR2 sequences are SGHAT and FQDESV (reference sequence). CDR3 size: 15 residues. The CDR3 protein is CASRTETPFADTHYF. In DNA, the CDR3 is TGTGCCAGCCGTACTGAGACTCCCTTTGCAGATACGCATTATTTT.

This clone was recorded many times. V and J are TRBV7-8 and TRBJ2-1; tentatively, D is TRBD2 (6 bases). Germline V CDR1 and CDR2: SGHVS, FQNEAQ. CDR3 length: 13 amino acids. Trimming pared 3 bases from V and 9 bases from J, leaving 12 bases between. The CDR3 DNA follows: TGTGCCAGCAGCTTTCGGGGGTACGGTGAGCAGTTCTTC. Translated, it gives CASSFRGYGEQFF.

By share, this clone counts as medium-sized. This chain connects TRBV27 to TRBJ2-7, with 10 nucleotides matching TRBD2. CDR1 MNHEY and CDR2 SMNVEV come from the germline V gene (reference sequence). J was trimmed by 4 bases and V by 4 bases; bases with no gene match: 16. The CDR3 loop spans 18 amino acids. The CDR3 bases are TGTGCCAGCAGTTCCGCGGGAGTCGGAGCGGGAGGGCAGTACGAGCAGTACTTC. Translating gives CASSSAGVGAGGQYEQYF.

In this sample, this clone turned up many times. The V gene is TRBV6-6, the J gene TRBJ2-2; 8 positions agree with TRBD1. CDR1 is MNHNY, CDR2 SVGAGI, per germline (reference sequence). The trim removed 2 bases at V and 4 bases at J, leaving 9 bases unmatched. There are 17 residues in the CDR3. The CDR3 protein is CASSYGRPDRGTGELFF. The CDR3 DNA sequence: TGTGCCAGCAGTTACGGGCGGCCTGACAGGGGCACCGGGGAGCTGTTTTTT.

As for this clone: One junction end does not reproduce the germline sequence, and a read error may be involved. Written as DNA, the CDR3 is TGTGCCATCAGCCCCACCCCCGCCGGGAGTTTAAACACTGAAGCTTTCTTT. It specifies CAISPTPAGSLNTEAFF. The V call is TRBV7-8, the J call TRBJ1-1; no definite D call. The CDR3 contains 17 residues. The germline gives CDR1 SGHVS, CDR2 FQNEAQ. The variable domain in full, with the rest retrieved from reference TRBV7-8 and TRBJ1-1, is GAGVSQSPRYKVAKRGQDVALRCDPISGHVSLFWYQQALGQGPEFLTYFQNEAQLDKSGLPSDRFFAERPEGSVSTLKIQRTQQEDSAVYLCAISPTPAGSLNTEAFFGQGTRLTVV.

This clone was observed at least ten times. The chain joins TRBV6-1 to TRBJ2-1, with D perhaps matching TRBD2 (6 bases). The germline V gene encodes CDR1 MNHNS and CDR2 SASEGT. Trimming removed 1 base at V and 7 bases at J, with 17 bases between. There are 16 residues in the CDR3. CDR3 in DNA: TGTGCCAGCAGTGAAGAATGGGAGGAAGAGGGGAATGAGCAGTTCTTC. The encoded protein is CASSEEWEEEGNEQFF.